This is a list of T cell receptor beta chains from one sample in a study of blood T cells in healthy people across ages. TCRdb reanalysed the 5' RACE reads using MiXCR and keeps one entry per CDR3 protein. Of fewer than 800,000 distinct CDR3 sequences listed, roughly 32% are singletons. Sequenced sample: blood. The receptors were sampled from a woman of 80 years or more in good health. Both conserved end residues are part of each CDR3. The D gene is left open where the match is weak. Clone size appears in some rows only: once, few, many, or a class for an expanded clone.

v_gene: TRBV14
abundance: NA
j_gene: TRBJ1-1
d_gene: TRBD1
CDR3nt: TGTGCCAGCAGCCAAGATCCCCGGACAGGGCCAAGGGGCACTGAAGCTTTCTTT
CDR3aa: CASSQDPRTGPRGTEAFF

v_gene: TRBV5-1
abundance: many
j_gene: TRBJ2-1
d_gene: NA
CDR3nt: TGCGCCAGCAGTGAAGAGGGGGGGCCCTACAATGAGCAGTTCTTC
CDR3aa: CASSEEGGPYNEQFF

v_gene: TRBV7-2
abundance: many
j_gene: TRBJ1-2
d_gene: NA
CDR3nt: TGTGCCAGCAGCTTAGCTGGGTACTCGTCCGGCTACACCTTC
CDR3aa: CASSLAGYSSGYTF

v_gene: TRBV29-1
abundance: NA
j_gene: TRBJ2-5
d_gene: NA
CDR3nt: TGCAGCGTTAAGTACCAAGAGACCCAGTACTTC
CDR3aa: CSVKYQETQYF

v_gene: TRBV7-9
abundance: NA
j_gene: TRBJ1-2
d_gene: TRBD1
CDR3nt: TGTGCCAGCAGTCGTGCCGGACAGGACTATGGCTACACCTTC
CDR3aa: CASSRAGQDYGYTF

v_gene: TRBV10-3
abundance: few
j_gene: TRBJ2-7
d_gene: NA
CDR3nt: TGTGCCATCAGTGAGTCGGCAGGGTCGGACGAGCAGTACTTC
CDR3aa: CAISESAGSDEQYF

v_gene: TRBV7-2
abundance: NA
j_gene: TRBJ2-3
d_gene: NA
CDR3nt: TGTGCCAGCAGCTTAGATGGGGGGGCTGGCGATACGCAGTATTTT
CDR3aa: CASSLDGGAGDTQYF

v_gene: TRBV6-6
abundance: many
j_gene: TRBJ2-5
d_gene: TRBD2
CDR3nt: TGTGCCAGCAGCCCGCCGGCGCGGGGGGGCCCTCCAGAGACCCAGTACTTC
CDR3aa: CASSPPARGGPPETQYF

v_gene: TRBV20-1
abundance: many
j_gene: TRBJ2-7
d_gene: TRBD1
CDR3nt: TGCAGTGCTACAGGGGGCGGACAAAAAACTAGGGAGCAGTACTTC
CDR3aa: CSATGGGQKTREQYF

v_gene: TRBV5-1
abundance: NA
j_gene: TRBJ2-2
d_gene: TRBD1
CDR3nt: TGCGCCAGCAGCACGGGGACAGGGGTGACCACCGGGGAGCTGTTTTTT
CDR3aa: CASSTGTGVTTGELFF

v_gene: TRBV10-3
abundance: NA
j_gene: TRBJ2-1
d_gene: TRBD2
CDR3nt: TGTGCCGCAACACCCAGGACTAGCGGGAGGGCCAGCTCCTACAATGAGCAGTTCTTC
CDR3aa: CAATPRTSGRASSYNEQFF

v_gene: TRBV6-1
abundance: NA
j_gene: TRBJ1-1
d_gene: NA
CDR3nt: TGTGCCAGCTGGTTTAGATCCAACACTGAAGCTTTCTTT
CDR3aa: CASWFRSNTEAFF

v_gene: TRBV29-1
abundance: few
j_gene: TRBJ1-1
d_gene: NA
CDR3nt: TGCAGCGTTGAATTCCATGTCAGCTCCTTCGAAGCTTTCTTT
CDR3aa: CSVEFHVSSFEAFF

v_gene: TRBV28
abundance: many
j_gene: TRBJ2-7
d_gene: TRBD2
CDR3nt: TGTGCCAGCAGTTCACTAGCGGGGGGTCGGACGTCCGACGAGCAGTACTTC
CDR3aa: CASSSLAGGRTSDEQYF

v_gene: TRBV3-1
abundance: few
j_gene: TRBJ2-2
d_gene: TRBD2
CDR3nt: TGTGCCAGCAGCCCTTATAGCGGGGGCCGCCTCGGGGAGCTGTTTTTT
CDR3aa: CASSPYSGGRLGELFF

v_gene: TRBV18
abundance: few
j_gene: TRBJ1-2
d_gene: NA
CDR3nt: TGTGCCAGCTCACCAACAGCCTCCGAAGTTAGCACCTTC
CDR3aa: CASSPTASEVSTF

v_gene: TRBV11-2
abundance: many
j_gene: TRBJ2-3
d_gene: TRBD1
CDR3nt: TGTGCCAGCACCCAGACAGGGGTTAACACAGATACGCAGTATTTT
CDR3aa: CASTQTGVNTDTQYF

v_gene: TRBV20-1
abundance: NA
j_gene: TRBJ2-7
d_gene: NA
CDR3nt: TGCAGTGCTAGCGCCCATACCTACGAGCAGTACTTC
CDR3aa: CSASAHTYEQYF

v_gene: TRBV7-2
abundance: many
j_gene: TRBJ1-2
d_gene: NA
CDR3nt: TGTGCCAGCAGCTTAGGGGCCCTTGGAAAACTATATGGCTACACCTTC
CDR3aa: CASSLGALGKLYGYTF

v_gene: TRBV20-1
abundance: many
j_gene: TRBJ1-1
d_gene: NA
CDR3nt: TGCAGTGCTAGTCCGTGGACAGAACTCAACACTGAAGCTTTCTTT
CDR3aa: CSASPWTELNTEAFF

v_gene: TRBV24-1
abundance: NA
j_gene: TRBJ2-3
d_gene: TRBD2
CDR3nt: TGTGCCACCAGTGACCCTGGGACTAGCGGTGCGTCCGGTACGCAGTATTTT
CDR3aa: CATSDPGTSGASGTQYF

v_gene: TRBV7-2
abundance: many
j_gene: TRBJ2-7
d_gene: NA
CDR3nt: TGTGCCAGCAGCTTAGTTAGGGCTAGCTGGACCTACGAGCAGTACTTC
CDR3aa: CASSLVRASWTYEQYF

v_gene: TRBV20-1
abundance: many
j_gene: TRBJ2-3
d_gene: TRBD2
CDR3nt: TGCAGTGCTAGAGATGCTTCCACTAGCGGGGGGTCAAGAGATACGCAGTATTTT
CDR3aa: CSARDASTSGGSRDTQYF

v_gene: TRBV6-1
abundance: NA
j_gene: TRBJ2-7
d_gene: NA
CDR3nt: TGTGCCAGCAGTGATGGACATCTCAGCTACGAGCAGTACTTC
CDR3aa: CASSDGHLSYEQYF

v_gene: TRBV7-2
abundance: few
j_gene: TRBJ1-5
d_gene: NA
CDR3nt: TGTGCCAGCAGCTTAGCGGGCCGGGCCTCCAATCAGCCCCAGCATTTT
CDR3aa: CASSLAGRASNQPQHF

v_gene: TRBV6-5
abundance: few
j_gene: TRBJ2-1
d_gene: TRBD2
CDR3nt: TGTGCCAGCAGTCTTATCGGGGGGAGCAATGAGCAGTTCTTC
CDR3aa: CASSLIGGSNEQFF